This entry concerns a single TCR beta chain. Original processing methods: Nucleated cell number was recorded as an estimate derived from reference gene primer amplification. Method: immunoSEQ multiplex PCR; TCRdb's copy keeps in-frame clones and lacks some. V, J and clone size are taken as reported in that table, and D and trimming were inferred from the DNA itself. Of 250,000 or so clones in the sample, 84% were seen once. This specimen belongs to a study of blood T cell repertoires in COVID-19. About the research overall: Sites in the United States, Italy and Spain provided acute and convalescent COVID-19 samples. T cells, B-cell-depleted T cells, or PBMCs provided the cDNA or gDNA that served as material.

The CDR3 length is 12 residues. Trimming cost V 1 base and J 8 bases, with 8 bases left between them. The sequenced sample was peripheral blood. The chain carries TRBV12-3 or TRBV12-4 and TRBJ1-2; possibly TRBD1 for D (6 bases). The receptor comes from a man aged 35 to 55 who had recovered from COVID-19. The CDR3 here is CASSLGTDGYTF. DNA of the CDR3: TGTGCCAGCAGTTTAGGGACAGACGGCTACACCTTC.